One TCR beta chain is described in this entry. What it recognizes is unknown. This entry belongs to a study of persistence of HIV-infected CD4 T cells. Cells were stimulated nonspecifically with anti-CD3/anti-CD28 magnetic beads. Sorting of responding CD4+ T cells relied on upregulated CD40 ligand together with CD69. For at least 4 years, plasma HIV-1 RNA was undetectable (<50 copies/mL). CD8+ T cells were removed from PBMCs prior to stimulation. Sequencing used immunoSEQ version 4 in survey mode. The repertoire was sequenced with immunoSEQ multiplex PCR; TCRdb's copy has only in-frame clones and lacks some. The table shows 35,000 to 40,000 clones, with about 91% occurring only once. Points from the study as a whole: Compared with CD3/CD28-stimulated cells, CMV- and Gag-responding cells showed lower TCRbeta richness. Antigen-responding cells were enriched for degenerate expanded CDR3beta sequences.

The starting material was CD4+ T cells sorted from PBMCs after 18-hour stimulation, obtained from a patient who received antiretroviral therapy. This clonotype originated in an adult man with HIV who was CMV-seropositive.

The CDR3 sequence is CASTAHRGTNEKLFF. As DNA, the CDR3 is TGTGCCAGCACGGCGCACAGGGGAACTAATGAAAAACTGTTTTTT. The rearrangement uses TRBV27 and TRBJ1-4; 7 nucleotides agree with TRBD1. Germline lookup yields CDR1 MNHEY and CDR2 SMNVEV (reference sequence). The CDR3 extends over 15 amino acids. V was pared by 7 bases and J by 1 base, with 6 bases of the junction left unmatched.